This T cell receptor beta chain was sequenced in a study of blood T cells in healthy people across ages. A second about 6 to 11 cycle PCR used barcoded and J-beta primers. From the 5' RACE reads, TCRdb called clonotypes with MiXCR, one entry per CDR3 protein. The sample lists about 1.5 million distinct CDR3 sequences; around 40% were seen once. As for this clonotype: Its target is not known.

Study-level findings and limits: Higher diversity and more naive CD4+ cells were features of long-lived donors, compared to aged donors.

The sequence was collected from a woman between 18 and 29 years old in good health. Sequenced input: blood.

CDR3 region: CSVESGTGGMYEQYF. CDR3 sequence (DNA): TGCAGTGTCGAATCCGGGACAGGGGGCATGTACGAGCAGTACTTC. The chain is built from TRBV20-1 and TRBJ2-7, with TRBD1 matching 12 bases. The ends lost 7 bases at V and 4 bases at J; junction bases unmatched: 11. Per the germline V gene, CDR1 is DFQATT and CDR2 is SNEGSKA (reference sequence). The CDR3 contains 15 residues.